The clone carrying this T cell receptor (beta chain) was picked up a small number of times. These data originate in a study of shared clonotypes between healthy human individuals. The CDR3 covers 14 residues. V was pared by 4 bases and J by 1 base, with 11 bases between. Germline CDR1 reads SEHNR; CDR2 reads FQNEAQ (reference sequence). Sequencing used immunoSEQ multiplex PCR; TCRdb keeps in-frame clones, though not all of them. The table shows fewer than 700,000 clones, with roughly four fifths occurring only once. The J gene is TRBJ2-7, the V gene TRBV7-9; D gene ambiguous. The specimen was PBMCs. The sequence was collected from a woman in her 40s in good health. Some clones in this sample may be carry-over from other donors' samples. The DNA for the CDR3 is TGTGCCAGCAGCTCTGTCGAAGTGTCCTACGAGCAGTACTTC. Protein product: CASSSVEVSYEQYF.